This is a list of T cell receptor beta chains from one sample in a study of shared clonotypes between healthy human individuals. Measured with immunoSEQ multiplex PCR; TCRdb has only the in-frame clones, and not every one. This sample has 550,000 to 850,000 clones, with 55% to 80% found just once. Sample: memory CD4+ T cells sorted from blood. These receptors originate from a woman aged 25 to 39 in good health. Each CDR3 is given with its conserved first and last residue. Each record gives: clone size, V gene, D gene, J gene, CDR3 protein, CDR3 DNA. A D gene is named only where the DNA matches it firmly. Some rows mark clone size as missing; the rest say once, few, many or name a class of expanded clone.

clone size: NA; V gene: TRBV10-2; D gene: TRBD2; J gene: TRBJ2-3; CDR3 protein: CASYTSGRGDTQYF; CDR3 DNA: TGCGCCAGCTATACTAGCGGGAGAGGAGATACGCAGTATTTT
clone size: NA; V gene: TRBV2; D gene: NA; J gene: TRBJ1-2; CDR3 protein: CASSRQGSNYGYTF; CDR3 DNA: TGTGCCAGCAGCCGCCAGGGGTCCAACTATGGCTACACCTTC
clone size: NA; V gene: TRBV7-6; D gene: NA; J gene: TRBJ1-1; CDR3 protein: CASSLESNTEAFF; CDR3 DNA: TGTGCCAGCAGCTTAGAATCAAACACTGAAGCTTTCTTT
clone size: NA; V gene: TRBV11-2; D gene: TRBD1; J gene: TRBJ2-2; CDR3 protein: CASSRGQANTGELFF; CDR3 DNA: TGTGCCAGCAGCCGAGGACAGGCGAACACCGGGGAGCTGTTTTTT
clone size: NA; V gene: TRBV4-2; D gene: TRBD2; J gene: TRBJ2-7; CDR3 protein: CASSQGTSGTYEQYF; CDR3 DNA: TGTGCCAGCAGCCAAGGGACTAGCGGTACCTACGAGCAGTACTTC
clone size: NA; V gene: TRBV6-5; D gene: TRBD1; J gene: TRBJ1-4; CDR3 protein: CASTPGQGFNEKLFF; CDR3 DNA: TGTGCCAGCACCCCGGGACAGGGATTTAATGAAAAACTGTTTTTT
clone size: few; V gene: TRBV11-2; D gene: NA; J gene: TRBJ2-6; CDR3 protein: CASSPLPDAKFSGANVLTF; CDR3 DNA: TGTGCCAGCAGCCCCCTTCCGGACGCCAAATTCTCTGGGGCCAACGTCCTGACTTTC
clone size: NA; V gene: TRBV19; D gene: NA; J gene: TRBJ1-1; CDR3 protein: CASSYRGKHTEAFF; CDR3 DNA: TGTGCCAGTAGTTATCGAGGGAAGCACACTGAAGCTTTCTTT
clone size: once; V gene: TRBV12-5; D gene: TRBD1; J gene: TRBJ2-1; CDR3 protein: CASGLVLGQGLADEQFF; CDR3 DNA: TGTGCTAGTGGTTTGGTATTGGGACAGGGTTTGGCAGATGAGCAGTTCTTC
clone size: NA; V gene: TRBV4-2; D gene: TRBD2; J gene: TRBJ2-7; CDR3 protein: CASSQDTSGSIYEQYF; CDR3 DNA: TGTGCCAGCAGCCAAGACACTAGCGGGAGTATCTACGAGCAGTACTTC
clone size: NA; V gene: TRBV6-5; D gene: TRBD2; J gene: TRBJ2-3; CDR3 protein: CASSVGTSTRSSQYF; CDR3 DNA: TGTGCCAGCAGTGTTGGGACTAGCACTCGATCATCGCAGTATTTT
clone size: once; V gene: TRBV28; D gene: NA; J gene: TRBJ2-3; CDR3 protein: CASSQPATDTQYF; CDR3 DNA: TGTGCCAGCAGTCAGCCAGCGACAGATACGCAGTATTTT
clone size: NA; V gene: TRBV27; D gene: TRBD2; J gene: TRBJ2-1; CDR3 protein: CASSLIAGEGNEQFF; CDR3 DNA: TGTGCCAGCAGTTTAATAGCGGGAGAGGGGAATGAGCAGTTCTTC
clone size: NA; V gene: TRBV18; D gene: NA; J gene: TRBJ1-2; CDR3 protein: CASSPRDAYGYTF; CDR3 DNA: TGTGCCAGCTCACCTAGGGACGCCTATGGCTACACCTTC
clone size: NA; V gene: TRBV5-1; D gene: NA; J gene: TRBJ2-7; CDR3 protein: CASSLAEGPYEQYF; CDR3 DNA: TGCGCCAGCAGCTTGGCCGAGGGGCCCTACGAGCAGTACTTC
clone size: few; V gene: TRBV28; D gene: TRBD1; J gene: TRBJ1-3; CDR3 protein: CASSQRTGVNTIYF; CDR3 DNA: TGTGCCAGCAGTCAGCGGACAGGGGTAAACACCATATATTTT
clone size: NA; V gene: TRBV28; D gene: NA; J gene: TRBJ2-3; CDR3 protein: CASSLLLDTQYF; CDR3 DNA: TGTGCCAGCAGTTTATTGCTAGATACGCAGTATTTT
clone size: NA; V gene: TRBV29-1; D gene: NA; J gene: TRBJ2-7; CDR3 protein: CSVELTGSLSYEQYF; CDR3 DNA: TGCAGCGTTGAACTTACGGGGTCACTCAGCTACGAGCAGTACTTC
clone size: NA; V gene: TRBV5-1; D gene: NA; J gene: TRBJ2-3; CDR3 protein: CASSADTTSTDTQYF; CDR3 DNA: TGCGCCAGCAGCGCGGACACAACTAGCACAGATACGCAGTATTTT
clone size: NA; V gene: TRBV5-1; D gene: NA; J gene: TRBJ2-7; CDR3 protein: CASSFLPDSEQYF; CDR3 DNA: TGCGCCAGCAGCTTCCTGCCTGATTCCGAGCAGTACTTC
clone size: NA; V gene: TRBV28; D gene: NA; J gene: TRBJ1-1; CDR3 protein: CASSLSPGQGYRGAFF; CDR3 DNA: TGTGCCAGCAGTTTATCGCCGGGACAAGGGTACCGTGGGGCTTTCTTT
clone size: NA; V gene: TRBV6-5; D gene: NA; J gene: TRBJ1-5; CDR3 protein: CASGTQGNQPQHF; CDR3 DNA: TGTGCCAGCGGGACGCAAGGCAATCAGCCCCAGCATTTT
clone size: NA; V gene: TRBV28; D gene: TRBD2; J gene: TRBJ2-7; CDR3 protein: CASSLPLAGFEQYF; CDR3 DNA: TGTGCCAGCAGTTTGCCCCTAGCGGGATTCGAGCAGTACTTC
clone size: NA; V gene: TRBV28; D gene: NA; J gene: TRBJ1-3; CDR3 protein: CASTPRATGNTIYF; CDR3 DNA: TGTGCCAGCACCCCGAGGGCGACTGGAAACACCATATATTTT
clone size: NA; V gene: TRBV28; D gene: TRBD1; J gene: TRBJ1-1; CDR3 protein: CASSLIQGAHTEAFF; CDR3 DNA: TGTGCCAGCAGTTTAATTCAGGGGGCTCACACTGAAGCTTTCTTT
clone size: NA; V gene: TRBV2; D gene: NA; J gene: TRBJ1-2; CDR3 protein: CASSTVDGGNGYTF; CDR3 DNA: TGTGCCAGCAGTACTGTGGACGGAGGGAATGGCTACACCTTC
clone size: many; V gene: TRBV7-9; D gene: NA; J gene: TRBJ2-3; CDR3 protein: CASSFAGSWDTQYF; CDR3 DNA: TGTGCCAGCAGCTTTGCAGGATCGTGGGATACGCAGTATTTT
clone size: NA; V gene: TRBV10-3; D gene: TRBD1; J gene: TRBJ2-7; CDR3 protein: CAISPGQAYEQYF; CDR3 DNA: TGTGCCATCAGTCCGGGACAGGCTTACGAGCAGTACTTC
clone size: NA; V gene: TRBV18; D gene: NA; J gene: TRBJ2-1; CDR3 protein: CASSPPLGTGRTPFPHEQFF; CDR3 DNA: TGTGCCAGCTCACCACCCTTAGGTACCGGCAGGACACCCTTCCCCCATGAGCAGTTCTTC
clone size: NA; V gene: TRBV18; D gene: NA; J gene: TRBJ2-7; CDR3 protein: CASSPLPANAYEQYF; CDR3 DNA: TGTGCCAGCTCACCACTACCAGCTAACGCCTACGAGCAGTACTTC
clone size: NA; V gene: TRBV14; D gene: NA; J gene: TRBJ2-5; CDR3 protein: CASSPPRTSLQETQYF; CDR3 DNA: TGTGCCAGCAGCCCCCCTCGAACCTCACTGCAAGAGACCCAGTACTTC
clone size: NA; V gene: TRBV28; D gene: TRBD1; J gene: TRBJ2-7; CDR3 protein: CASRPGTGGFYEQYF; CDR3 DNA: TGTGCCAGCAGACCCGGGACAGGGGGCTTTTACGAGCAGTACTTC
clone size: NA; V gene: TRBV29-1; D gene: NA; J gene: TRBJ2-5; CDR3 protein: CSVDGGGGETQYF; CDR3 DNA: TGCAGCGTTGACGGGGGAGGGGGCGAGACCCAGTACTTC
clone size: NA; V gene: TRBV10-3; D gene: NA; J gene: TRBJ1-2; CDR3 protein: CAISFGTPGGYTF; CDR3 DNA: TGTGCCATCAGCTTCGGGACTCCGGGTGGCTACACCTTC
clone size: NA; V gene: TRBV18; D gene: TRBD2; J gene: TRBJ2-1; CDR3 protein: CASSHGTSGINEQFF; CDR3 DNA: TGTGCCAGCTCACACGGGACTAGCGGGATTAATGAGCAGTTCTTC
clone size: NA; V gene: TRBV5-1; D gene: TRBD2; J gene: TRBJ2-3; CDR3 protein: CASSWPYGRITDTQYF; CDR3 DNA: TGCGCCAGCAGCTGGCCTTACGGGAGGATTACAGATACGCAGTATTTT
clone size: NA; V gene: TRBV5-1; D gene: NA; J gene: TRBJ2-5; CDR3 protein: CASSSKWGSPQETQYF; CDR3 DNA: TGCGCCAGCAGCTCAAAATGGGGTAGCCCCCAAGAGACCCAGTACTTC
clone size: NA; V gene: TRBV14; D gene: NA; J gene: TRBJ2-7; CDR3 protein: CASSPGSRRDEQYF; CDR3 DNA: TGTGCCAGCAGTCCAGGGTCACGCCGAGATGAGCAGTACTTC
clone size: few; V gene: TRBV2; D gene: TRBD2; J gene: TRBJ2-3; CDR3 protein: CASKGSGSLSTDTQYF; CDR3 DNA: TGTGCCAGCAAGGGTAGCGGGAGCCTGAGCACAGATACGCAGTATTTT
clone size: NA; V gene: TRBV7-6; D gene: TRBD2; J gene: TRBJ2-1; CDR3 protein: CASSPSGASYNEQFF; CDR3 DNA: TGTGCCAGCAGCCCTAGCGGGGCCTCCTACAATGAGCAGTTCTTC
clone size: NA; V gene: TRBV5-1; D gene: TRBD1; J gene: TRBJ2-5; CDR3 protein: CASSSNIGGETQYF; CDR3 DNA: TGCGCCAGCAGCTCAAACATAGGGGGCGAGACCCAGTACTTC
clone size: NA; V gene: TRBV6-5; D gene: TRBD2; J gene: TRBJ2-5; CDR3 protein: CASRTGTTETQYF; CDR3 DNA: TGTGCCAGCAGGACCGGGACTACAGAGACCCAGTACTTC
clone size: NA; V gene: TRBV6-1; D gene: TRBD2; J gene: TRBJ2-5; CDR3 protein: CASSDSVRAGVTQYF; CDR3 DNA: TGTGCCAGCAGTGACAGCGTTAGGGCGGGGGTGACCCAGTACTTC
clone size: NA; V gene: TRBV28; D gene: NA; J gene: TRBJ1-1; CDR3 protein: CASSLGTNAFF; CDR3 DNA: TGTGCCAGCAGTTTAGGGACGAATGCTTTCTTT
clone size: few; V gene: TRBV6-6; D gene: NA; J gene: TRBJ2-5; CDR3 protein: CASSYAPQETQYF; CDR3 DNA: TGTGCCAGCAGTTACGCCCCCCAAGAGACCCAGTACTTC
clone size: NA; V gene: TRBV5-1; D gene: TRBD1; J gene: TRBJ1-2; CDR3 protein: CASSSGQPSNYGYTF; CDR3 DNA: TGCGCCAGCAGCTCGGGACAGCCTTCTAACTATGGCTACACCTTC
clone size: NA; V gene: TRBV29-1; D gene: NA; J gene: TRBJ2-3; CDR3 protein: CSVERQALTDTQYF; CDR3 DNA: TGCAGCGTTGAGCGGCAGGCCCTCACAGATACGCAGTATTTT
clone size: NA; V gene: TRBV7-8; D gene: TRBD1; J gene: TRBJ2-4; CDR3 protein: CASSLDSGQDDIQYF; CDR3 DNA: TGTGCCAGCAGCTTAGATTCTGGACAGGATGACATTCAGTACTTC
clone size: NA; V gene: TRBV7-3; D gene: TRBD2; J gene: TRBJ2-1; CDR3 protein: CASKLGAGGIEQFF; CDR3 DNA: TGTGCCAGCAAACTTGGTGCGGGAGGTATTGAGCAGTTCTTC
clone size: NA; V gene: TRBV7-8; D gene: NA; J gene: TRBJ2-3; CDR3 protein: CASTVGGGLTTDTQYF; CDR3 DNA: TGTGCCAGCACCGTAGGGGGGGGTCTAACCACAGATACGCAGTATTTT
clone size: NA; V gene: TRBV7-3; D gene: NA; J gene: TRBJ1-2; CDR3 protein: CASSPWGDGNYGYTF; CDR3 DNA: TGTGCCAGCAGTCCTTGGGGGGACGGTAACTATGGCTACACCTTC
clone size: NA; V gene: TRBV7-6; D gene: NA; J gene: TRBJ1-2; CDR3 protein: CASIPARGPNINYGYTF; CDR3 DNA: TGTGCCAGCATACCCGCGCGGGGGCCGAATATTAACTATGGCTACACCTTC
clone size: few; V gene: TRBV6-1; D gene: TRBD2; J gene: TRBJ2-7; CDR3 protein: CASKAGGAEQYF; CDR3 DNA: TGTGCCAGCAAAGCGGGAGGTGCCGAGCAGTACTTC